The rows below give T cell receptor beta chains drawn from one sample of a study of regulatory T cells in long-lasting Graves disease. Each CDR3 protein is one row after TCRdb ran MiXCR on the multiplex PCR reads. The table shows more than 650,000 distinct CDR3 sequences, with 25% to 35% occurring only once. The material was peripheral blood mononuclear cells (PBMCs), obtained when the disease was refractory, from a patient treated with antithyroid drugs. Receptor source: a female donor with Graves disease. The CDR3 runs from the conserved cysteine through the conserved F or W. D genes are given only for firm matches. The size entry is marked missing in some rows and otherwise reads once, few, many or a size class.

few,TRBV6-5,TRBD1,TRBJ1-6,CASSYRQGYSPLHF,TGTGCCAGCAGTTACCGACAGGGGTATTCACCCCTCCACTTT
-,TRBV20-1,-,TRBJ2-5,CSAPSGRRETQYF,TGCAGTGCTCCCTCCGGACGGCGAGAGACCCAGTACTTC
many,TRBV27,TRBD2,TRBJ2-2,CASSFSGTSDTGELFF,TGTGCCAGCAGTTTCAGCGGGACTAGCGACACCGGGGAGCTGTTTTTT
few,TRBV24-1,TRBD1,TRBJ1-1,CATSDPTGVGGNTEAFF,TGTGCCACCAGTGACCCGACAGGGGTAGGGGGGAACACTGAAGCTTTCTTT
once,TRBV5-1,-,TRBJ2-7,CASSLAPGVGYEQYF,TGCGCCAGCAGCTTGGCTCCGGGAGTGGGCTACGAGCAGTACTTC
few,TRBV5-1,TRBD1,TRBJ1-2,CASSPYVSRQGTLNYGYTF,TGCGCCAGCAGCCCCTACGTATCGAGACAGGGGACTTTAAACTATGGCTACACCTTC
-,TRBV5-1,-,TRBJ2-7,CASSPQPLYEQYF,TGCGCCAGCAGCCCCCAACCACTCTACGAGCAGTACTTC
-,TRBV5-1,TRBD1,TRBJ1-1,CASSLVSGTGGNVGQDTEAFF,TGCGCCAGCAGCTTGGTCTCCGGGACAGGGGGGAACGTTGGACAGGACACTGAAGCTTTCTTT
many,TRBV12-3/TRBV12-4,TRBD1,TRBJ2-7,CASSFWGQGANEQYF,TGTGCCAGCAGTTTTTGGGGACAGGGGGCCAACGAGCAGTACTTC
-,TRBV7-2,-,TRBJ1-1,CASSLGSGAGTEAFF,TGTGCCAGCAGCTTAGGGTCCGGGGCTGGCACTGAAGCTTTCTTT
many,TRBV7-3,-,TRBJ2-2,CASSPQGRAGELFF,TGTGCCAGCAGCCCACAAGGGCGCGCCGGGGAGCTGTTTTTC
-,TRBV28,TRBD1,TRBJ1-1,CASSGMTTGGDTEAFF,TGTGCCAGCAGTGGAATGACTACAGGGGGGGACACTGAAGCTTTCTTT
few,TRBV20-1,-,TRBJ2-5,CSAPPPGVETQYF,TGCAGTGCTCCCCCCCCGGGGGTAGAGACCCAGTACTTC
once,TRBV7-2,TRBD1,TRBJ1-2,CASSWDRFGTNYGYTF,TGTGCCAGCAGCTGGGACAGGTTTGGGACTAACTATGGCTACACCTTC
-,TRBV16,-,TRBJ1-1,CASSQLTGNTEAFF,TGTGCCAGCAGCCAATTGACGGGGAACACTGAAGCTTTCTTT
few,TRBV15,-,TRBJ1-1,CATRAGQKNTEAFF,TGTGCCACCCGGGCAGGTCAGAAGAACACTGAAGCTTTCTTT
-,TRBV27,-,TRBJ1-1,CASSFYRQGGNTEASF,TGTGCCAGCAGTTTCTATAGGCAGGGAGGGAACACTGAAGCTTCCTTT
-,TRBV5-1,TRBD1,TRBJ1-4,CASSLFGTGATSREKLFF,TGCGCCAGCAGCTTGTTCGGGACAGGGGCCACGTCCCGGGAAAAACTGTTTTTT
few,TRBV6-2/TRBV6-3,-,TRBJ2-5,CASSYSNGQETQYF,TGTGCCAGCAGTTACTCGAACGGACAAGAGACCCAGTACTTC
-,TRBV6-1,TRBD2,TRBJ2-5,CASSPLRGAGETQYF,TGTGCCAGCAGTCCCCTGCGGGGGGCGGGTGAGACCCAGTACTTC
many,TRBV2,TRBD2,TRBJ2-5,CASSEGTSIETQYF,TGTGCCAGCAGTGAAGGGACTAGCATAGAGACCCAGTACTTC
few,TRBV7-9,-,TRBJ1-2,CASSVSTGLGLYGYTF,TGTGCCAGCAGCGTCTCCACAGGCCTGGGGCTCTATGGCTACACCTTC
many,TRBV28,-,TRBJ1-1,CVCKGQVMNTEAFF,TGTGTCTGCAAGGGCCAAGTGATGAACACTGAAGCTTTCTTT
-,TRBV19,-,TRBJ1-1,CASSKSVGEAFF,TGTGCCAGTAGTAAGAGTGTGGGAGAAGCTTTCTTT
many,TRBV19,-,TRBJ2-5,CASGGHQETQYF,TGTGCCAGTGGGGGGCATCAAGAGACCCAGTACTTC
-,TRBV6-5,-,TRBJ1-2,CASSYSTDIGYGYTF,TGTGCCAGCAGTTACTCAACGGACATTGGGTATGGCTACACCTTC
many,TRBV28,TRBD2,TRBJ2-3,CASRAGGPTDTQYF,TGTGCCAGCAGAGCGGGAGGGCCCACAGATACGCAGTATTTT
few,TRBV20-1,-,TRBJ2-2,CSAAHRKGGTGELFF,TGCAGTGCAGCACATCGGAAAGGAGGCACCGGGGAGCTGTTTTTT
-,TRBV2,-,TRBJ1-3,CARCLRTGPDGNTIYF,TGTGCCAGGTGTCTTCGTACAGGGCCCGATGGAAACACCATATATTTT
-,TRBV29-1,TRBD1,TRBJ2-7,CSVEFKTGGQYF,TGCAGCGTTGAATTTAAGACAGGGGGACAGTACTTC
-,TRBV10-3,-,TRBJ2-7,CAISSAGRAYEQYF,TGTGCCATCAGTTCGGCGGGACGCGCCTACGAGCAGTACTTC
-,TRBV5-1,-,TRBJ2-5,CASGLSGSETQYF,TGCGCCAGCGGCTTGTCAGGCTCGGAGACCCAGTACTTC
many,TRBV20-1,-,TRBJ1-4,CSAMAGTPLNEKLFF,TGCAGTGCCATGGCCGGGACACCTCTCAATGAAAAACTGTTTTTT